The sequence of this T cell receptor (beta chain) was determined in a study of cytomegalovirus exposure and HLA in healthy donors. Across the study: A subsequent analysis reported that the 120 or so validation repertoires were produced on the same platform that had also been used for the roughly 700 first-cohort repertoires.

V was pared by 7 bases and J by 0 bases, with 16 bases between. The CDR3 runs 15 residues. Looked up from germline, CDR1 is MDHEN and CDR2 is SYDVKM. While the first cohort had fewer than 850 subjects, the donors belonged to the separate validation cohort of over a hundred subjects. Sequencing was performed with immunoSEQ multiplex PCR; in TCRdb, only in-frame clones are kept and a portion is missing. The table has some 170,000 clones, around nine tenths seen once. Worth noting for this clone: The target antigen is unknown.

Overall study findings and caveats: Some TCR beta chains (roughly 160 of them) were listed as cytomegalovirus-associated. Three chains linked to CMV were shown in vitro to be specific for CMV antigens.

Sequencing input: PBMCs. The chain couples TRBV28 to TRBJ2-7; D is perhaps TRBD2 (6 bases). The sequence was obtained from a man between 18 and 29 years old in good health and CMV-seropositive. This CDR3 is CASTRGLPNSYEQYF. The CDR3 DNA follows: TGTGCCAGCACTCGGGGACTCCCGAACTCCTACGAGCAGTACTTC.